This TCR beta chain is from a study of Tregs in tolerant kidney transplant recipients. Study results and limitations: The small number of patients limits these findings pending further validation. This study did not directly address biological reproducibility.

Points on this clone: What it recognizes is unknown.

Assay: immunoSEQ multiplex PCR; the TCRdb copy retains only in-frame clones and omits some. The repertoire includes tens of thousands of clones, 90% to 95% of them detected once, and 4.7% sits in the top ten. Germline V gene sequence: CDR1 MNHEY, CDR2 SVGAGI. The CDR3 loop spans 15 amino acids. V was pared by 2 bases and J by 1 base, with 11 bases between. Unstimulated regulatory T cells (CD4+CD25+CD127-), CD4+CD25- non-regulatory cells, CD4 and CD8 cells were FACS-sorted from thawed PBMCs. Specimen: CD8+ T cells from blood. This sequence was found in a human donor in good health. The chain combines TRBV6-5 with TRBJ2-5; maybe TRBD2 (5 bases). CDR3 residues: CASSYGLSSQETQYF. The CDR3 nucleotides are TGTGCCAGCAGTTACGGACTGTCGTCCCAAGAGACCCAGTACTTC.